Listed here are 15 T cell receptor beta chains from one sample, sequenced in a study of graft-versus-host responses after intestinal transplantation. Assay used: immunoSEQ multiplex PCR; TCRdb lists only in-frame clones, some missing. The repertoire includes 55,000 to 70,000 clones, 90% to 95% of them detected once, and approximately 2.9% sits in the top ten. Sample: PBMCs, taken about 4 months after intestinal transplantation. These receptors all come from a human patient who received an intestinal transplant, so some T cells may come from the graft donor.

The J gene is TRBJ1-3, the V gene TRBV4-2, with TRBD1 as a possible D gene (5 bases). CDR3 length: 17 amino acids. V lost 0 bases, J lost 0 bases, and 12 bases lay in between. CDR1 and CDR2 from the germline V gene are LGHNA and YNFKEQ. The CDR3 loop is CASSQDVNRLSGNTIYF. In nucleotides, the CDR3 is TGTGCCAGCAGCCAAGATGTAAACAGGCTCTCTGGAAACACCATATATTTT.

The chain couples TRBV27 to TRBJ1-2; D remains unclear. Trimming took off 3 bases at V and 5 bases at J, with 10 bases between the two ends. CDR1 is MNHEY and CDR2 is SMNVEV in the germline V gene (reference sequence). This CDR3 spans 13 amino acids. CDR3 nucleotides: TGTGCCAGCAGTTTTTCAAGGGTTTATGGCTACACCTTC. Protein sequence: CASSFSRVYGYTF.

The V call is TRBV2, the J call TRBJ1-2; D remains ambiguous. V was cut by 5 bases and J by 3 bases, with 13 bases left in between. This CDR3 has 14 amino acids. Germline V gives CDR1 SNHLY, CDR2 FYNNEI. CDR3 DNA: TGTGCCAGCAGTCTGGAACGGGTAGACTATGGCTACACCTTC. Its protein product is CASSLERVDYGYTF.

The rearrangement joins TRBV27 to TRBJ2-3, with 11 bases aligning to TRBD1. This CDR3 is built from 16 residues. J lost 0 bases, V lost 6 bases, and 5 bases had no gene match. Germline-derived CDR1 and CDR2 are MNHEY and SMNVEV (reference sequence). This CDR3 is CASRLGQGVSTDTQYF. The CDR3 DNA reads as TGTGCCAGCAGACTGGGACAGGGGGTTAGCACAGATACGCAGTATTTT.

The chain links TRBV29-1 to TRBJ2-7; D is uncertain. The length of the CDR3 is 12 residues. Germline V gene data show CDR1 as SQVTM and CDR2 as ANQGSEA. V shed 7 bases and J shed 0 bases, with 10 bases lying between them. The DNA of the CDR3 is TGCAGCGGTCAGGATCTCTCCTACGAGCAGTACTTC. Its translation: CSGQDLSYEQYF.

The chain couples TRBV27 to TRBJ2-7; a weak D match, TRBD1 (5 bases). Germline V gene lookup returns CDR1 MNHEY and CDR2 SMNVEV (reference sequence). Deletions cut 3 bases from V and 6 bases from J, with 12 bases between. The CDR3 extends over 13 amino acids. The CDR3 protein is CASSFSSQGEQYF. The DNA for the CDR3 is TGTGCCAGCAGTTTTTCCTCCCAGGGCGAGCAGTACTTC.

This clone has a handful of counts. This chain connects TRBV2 to TRBJ2-7; TRBD2 might be the D (5 bases). In germline, CDR1 is SNHLY, CDR2 FYNNEI. The V end was cut by 8 bases, the J end by 3 bases, with 5 bases between. The CDR3 extends over 10 amino acids. The CDR3 bases are TGTGCCAGCCGGGGCTACGAGCAGTACTTC. This translates into CASRGYEQYF. Looking up the rest from reference TRBV2 and TRBJ2-7 gives the full variable domain: EPEVTQTPSHQVTQMGQEVILRCVPISNHLYFYWYRQILGQKVEFLVSFYNNEISEKSEIFDDQFSVERPDGSNFTLKIRSTKLEDSAMYFCASRGYEQYFGPGTRLTVT.

This clone was seen once. The chain employs TRBV7-3 and TRBJ2-1, with unresolved D. From germline, CDR1 is SGHTA and CDR2 FQGTGA. This CDR3 region has 15 residues. The V and J ends lost 5 bases and 0 bases respectively, with 11 bases between them. The CDR3 protein is CASSPQGGSYNEQFF. The CDR3 DNA reads as TGTGCCAGCAGCCCCCAAGGTGGCTCCTACAATGAGCAGTTCTTC.

This clone appeared a few times. The chain couples TRBV10-1 to TRBJ1-5; TRBD1 matches at 11 bases. Looked up from germline, CDR1 is WNHNN and CDR2 is SYGVQD (reference sequence). V was pared by 5 bases and J by 9 bases, with 9 bases of the junction left unmatched. This CDR3 region has 15 residues. The CDR3 is CASSTGTGGGGPQHF. CDR3 nucleotide sequence: TGCGCCAGCAGTACCGGGACAGGGGGTGGGGGGCCCCAGCATTTT.

The genes are TRBV28 and TRBJ1-5; weak D call: TRBD1 (5 bases). V dropped 3 bases and J dropped 0 bases, with 9 bases sitting between them. This CDR3 region has 15 residues. Germline CDR1 reads MDHEN; CDR2 reads SYDVKM. The CDR3 region is CASSFGTYSNQPQHF. The CDR3 coding sequence is TGTGCCAGCAGTTTTGGGACCTATAGCAATCAGCCCCAGCATTTT. Variable domain in full (rest from reference TRBV28 and TRBJ1-5): DVKVTQSSRYLVKRTGEKVFLECVQDMDHENMFWYRQDPGLGLRLIYFSYDVKMKEKGDIPEGYSVSREKKERFSLILESASTNQTSMYLCASSFGTYSNQPQHFGDGTRLSIL.

This clone has a single count. This rearrangement joins TRBV5-1 to TRBJ2-4; D remains ambiguous. CDR3 size: 16 residues. The germline V and J ends were trimmed by 0 bases and 0 bases, with 10 bases remaining between them. The V gene's germline CDR1 is SGHRS and CDR2 YFSETQ. Here the CDR3 DNA reads TGCGCCAGCAGCTTGGAGGGTGATGTAGCCAAAAACATTCAGTACTTC. Residues: CASSLEGDVAKNIQYF.

The chain couples TRBV19 to TRBJ1-5, with TRBD1 as a possible D gene (6 bases). CDR3 size: 17 residues. Deletions cut 0 bases from V and 0 bases from J, with 12 bases between. Germline values: CDR1 LNHDA, CDR2 SQIVND (reference sequence). The CDR3 region has the DNA TGTGCCAGTAGTATAGATACGGGACACCTTAGCAATCAGCCCCAGCATTTT. Translated: CASSIDTGHLSNQPQHF.

The chain combines TRBV6-4 with TRBJ2-3, with TRBD2 identical over 8 bases. The CDR3 consists of 15 residues. V shed 0 bases and J 4 bases; nucleotides not matched to a gene: 3. CDR1 is MRHNA, CDR2 SNTAGT, per germline. CDR3 in amino acids: CASSDSTGGADTQYF. CDR3 coding DNA: TGTGCCAGCAGTGACTCCACGGGAGGGGCAGATACGCAGTATTTT.

The chain carries TRBV6-5 and TRBJ1-6; D is perhaps TRBD1 (6 bases). CDR3 length: 16 residues. Germline V gives CDR1 MNHEY, CDR2 SVGAGI. V gave up 0 bases and J gave up 13 bases, with 19 bases separating them. CDR3 protein: CASSYSGHLTSLPLHF. CDR3 nucleotides: TGTGCCAGCAGTTACTCGGGACATCTCACATCCCTTCCCCTCCACTTT.

The chain couples TRBV21-1 to TRBJ2-4; whether TRBD2, the table's D call, matches the DNA was not checked. TRBV21-1 is described as a pseudogene. The CDR3 runs to 13 residues. The CDR3 bases are TGTGCCAGCAGCAAAAGGGGAGGGCAGGAACAGTACTTC. Protein sequence: CASSKRGGQEQYF.